These 26 T cell receptor beta chains were sequenced from one sample in a study of T cells in Graves' hyperthyroidism and ophthalmopathy. RNA transcripts yielded amplified TCR beta CDR3 regions. During a first-round RT-PCR of the TCR CDR3, the HTBI primer set was used. Via MiXCR, TCRdb re-called the multiplex PCR reads, giving one row per CDR3 protein. The profile covers hundreds of thousands of distinct CDR3 sequences, with about 13% appearing a single time and over 8.5% taken by the ten largest. Sample: blood. These receptors came from a woman between 18 and 29 years old with Graves' hyperthyroidism.

This clonotype showed up many times. J is TRBJ2-2 and V is TRBV12-3 or TRBV12-4, with D possibly being TRBD2 (6 bases). The CDR3 covers 15 residues. Trimming stripped 3 bases from V and 4 bases from J, with 12 bases between. The CDR3: CASSFGGSFTGELFF. CDR3 bases: TGTGCCAGCAGTTTCGGAGGGAGTTTCACCGGGGAGCTGTTTTTT.

The table lists this clonotype with many counts. V is TRBV12-3 or TRBV12-4 and J is TRBJ2-3; 8 bases match TRBD1. J lost 0 bases, V lost 5 bases, and 13 bases had no gene match. CDR3 length: 18 amino acids. The CDR3 nucleotides read TGTGCCAGCAGTGTTGGACAGGGCAAAACAGTGAGCACAGATACGCAGTATTTT. This translates into CASSVGQGKTVSTDTQYF.

The chain is built from TRBV20-1 and TRBJ2-5; 11 bases map to TRBD2. This CDR3 comprises 16 residues. V trimming: 3 bases; J trimming: 0 bases; junction bases outside the gene matches: 6. Looked up from germline, CDR1 is DFQATT and CDR2 is SNEGSKA (reference sequence). This CDR3 is CSASPLAGGDQETQYF. CDR3 nucleotides: TGCAGTGCTAGCCCCTTAGCGGGAGGGGACCAAGAGACCCAGTACTTC.

This clonotype has only a few counts. V gene TRBV10-2 combines with J gene TRBJ1-2; 10 nucleotides line up with TRBD1. After removal of 4 bases from V and 2 bases from J, the junction contained 4 bases not matched to a gene. The CDR3 spans 15 residues. Germline loops: CDR1 WSHSY, CDR2 SAAADI. The CDR3 nucleotides read TGCGCCAGCAGTGCGACAGGGGGCTTAAACTATGGCTACACCTTC. It is translated as CASSATGGLNYGYTF.

This clonotype was seen many times. The rearrangement joins TRBV18 to TRBJ1-3; tentatively, D is TRBD1 (6 bases). CDR1 is KGHSH and CDR2 is LQKENI in the germline V gene. Trimming stripped 3 bases from V and 0 bases from J, with 9 bases between. CDR3 size: 15 residues. The CDR3 sequence is CASSPDRNSGNTIYF. The CDR3 nucleotides are TGTGCCAGCTCACCCGACAGGAACTCTGGAAACACCATATATTTT.

J is TRBJ2-7 and V is TRBV6-1; TRBD1 is a possible D gene (7 bases). The CDR3 runs 15 residues. The ends were cut back, 10 bases at V and 2 bases at J, with 21 bases in the middle. Germline lookup yields CDR1 MNHNS and CDR2 SASEGT. The CDR3 DNA sequence: TGTGCCACCTCCCCCGTTGGAGGGGGCGCCTACGAGCAGTACTTC. This codes for CATSPVGGGAYEQYF.

Only a few counts were recorded for this clonotype. The V gene is TRBV5-1, the J gene TRBJ2-1; D is tentatively TRBD1 or TRBD2 (7 bases each). Deletions cut 2 bases from V and 4 bases from J, with 25 bases between. Germline CDR1 and CDR2: SGHRS and YFSETQ. The CDR3 length is 19 residues. This chain's CDR3 is CASSFQQGIASGGYNEQFF. The DNA of the CDR3 is TGCGCCAGCAGCTTCCAACAGGGGATCGCTAGCGGAGGGTACAATGAGCAGTTCTTC.

This clonotype was found many times. The chain is built from TRBV6-2 or TRBV6-3 and TRBJ2-5; 8 bases line up with TRBD2. Germline V lookup: CDR1 MNHEY, CDR2 SVGEGT. The junction had 11 bases not matched to a gene; V was cut back by 5 bases and J by 9 bases. The CDR3 contains 14 residues. In nucleotides, the CDR3 is TGTGCCAGCAGTGGCGCCCGACTAGCGTCGTCCCAGTACTTC. Encoded protein: CASSGARLASSQYF.

Ten or more counts support this clonotype. The J gene is TRBJ2-3, the V gene TRBV24-1; TRBD1 agrees at 10 bases. V dropped 7 bases and J dropped 0; count of bases not matched to a gene: 3. The CDR3 covers 15 residues. CDR1 KGHDR and CDR2 SFDVKD come from the germline V gene. CDR3 protein: CATRRTGGSTDTQYF. CDR3 sequence (DNA): TGTGCCACCAGAAGGACAGGGGGAAGCACAGATACGCAGTATTTT.

At least ten counts were recorded for this clonotype. The rearrangement joins TRBV5-1 to TRBJ2-3; 7 bases line up with TRBD1. CDR1 and CDR2 (germline): SGHRS, YFSETQ. The V segment lost 5 bases and the J segment 6 bases; nucleotides outside the gene matches: 6. This CDR3 region has 13 residues. The DNA for the CDR3 is TGCGCCAGCAGATCGACAGGGATGGATACGCAGTATTTT. Protein sequence: CASRSTGMDTQYF.

The CDR3 is CASSRRQGNTEAFF. The CDR3 region has the DNA TGTGCCAGCAGCCGGAGGCAGGGAAACACTGAAGCTTTCTTT. The genes are TRBV27 and TRBJ1-1, with D maybe TRBD1 (5 bases). This CDR3 region has 14 residues. Germline assignment: CDR1 MNHEY and CDR2 SMNVEV (reference sequence). V shed 6 bases and J shed 2 bases, with 13 bases lying between them.

This clonotype was observed at least ten times. This sequence joins TRBV6-2 or TRBV6-3 and TRBJ1-2, with D possibly TRBD1 on 6 matching bases. The V gene's germline CDR1 is MNHEY and CDR2 SVGEGT. CDR3 length equals 13 residues. Trimming took 10 bases from V and 2 from J, leaving 14 bases between them. The DNA of the CDR3 is TGTGCCACCGATACAGGGTCGAACTATGGCTACACCTTC. This encodes CATDTGSNYGYTF.

Ten or more counts support this clonotype. This sequence joins TRBV6-1 and TRBJ1-2; no reliable D call. This CDR3 spans 13 amino acids. Germline CDR1 MNHNS, CDR2 SASEGT. V was trimmed by 7 bases and J by 2 bases, leaving 11 bases between them. This CDR3 reads CASTMTENYGYTF. For the CDR3, the DNA is TGTGCCAGCACGATGACGGAAAACTATGGCTACACCTTC.

The chain has TRBV28 and TRBJ2-2; D is uncertain. The CDR3 is 14 residues long. CDR1 and CDR2 from the germline V gene are MDHEN and SYDVKM. V was clipped by 2 bases and J by 8 bases, with 12 bases between them. The CDR3 nucleotides are TGTGCCAGCAGTTTAAGTCCAATCGGAGGGGAGCTGTTTTTT. This translates into CASSLSPIGGELFF.

A note on this clonotype: A read error may be the cause here, since a much bigger clone is one base away. The chain uses TRBV6-2 or TRBV6-3 and TRBJ2-1; D possibly uses TRBD1 or TRBD2 (5 bases each). The CDR3 extends over 16 amino acids. Germline CDR1 and CDR2: MNHEY and SVGEGT. The CDR3 nucleotides are TGTGCCAGCACCAACCGGGACCTCTGGACCTACAATGGGCAGTTCTTC. Its translation: CASTNRDLWTYNGQFF.

The genes are TRBV29-1 and TRBJ2-7; D is possibly TRBD1 (6 bases). The germline V and J ends were trimmed by 4 bases and 3 bases, with 16 bases remaining between them. In germline, CDR1 is SQVTM, CDR2 ANQGSEA. The CDR3 loop spans 14 amino acids. CDR3 in amino acids: CSVGGISDSYEQYF. Here the CDR3 DNA reads TGCAGCGTTGGGGGCATTTCGGACAGCTACGAGCAGTACTTC.

This clonotype has a handful of counts. The chain couples TRBV15 to TRBJ2-3; D remains unclear. The CDR3 extends over 18 amino acids. Germline V CDR1 and CDR2: LNHNV, YYDKDF (reference sequence). Deletions cut 0 bases from V and 0 bases from J, with 16 bases between. CDR3 nucleotides: TGTGCCACCAGCAGAGAACTGCCCGGGTGGCCTAGCACAGATACGCAGTATTTT. Amino acid sequence: CATSRELPGWPSTDTQYF.

The chain is built from TRBV20-1 and TRBJ2-7, with 10 bases matching TRBD1. Germline trimming cut 4 bases from V and 4 bases from J; bases unmatched to any gene: 10. Germline CDR1 is DFQATT and CDR2 is SNEGSKA (reference sequence). The CDR3 length is 15 residues. This CDR3 reads CSATRRQGAGYEQYF. In DNA, the CDR3 is TGCAGTGCTACGAGGCGACAGGGGGCTGGGTACGAGCAGTACTTC.

This clonotype was seen a handful of times. The V gene is TRBV19, the J gene TRBJ2-2; TRBD2 is a possible D gene (7 bases). This CDR3 contains 16 residues. Trimming pared 5 bases from V and 5 bases from J, leaving 18 bases between. CDR1 LNHDA and CDR2 SQIVND come from the germline V gene (reference sequence). CDR3: CASSVHRGAGTGELFF. DNA for the CDR3: TGTGCCAGTAGTGTCCACCGGGGGGCTGGTACCGGGGAGCTGTTTTTT.

This clonotype was seen ten or more times. CDR3 coding DNA: TGTGCCATCAGTGAGTCGCAGGGATCAACTAATGAAAAACTGTTTTTT. It is translated as CAISESQGSTNEKLFF. The chain employs TRBV10-3 and TRBJ1-4; tentative D call: TRBD1 (5 bases). This CDR3 spans 16 amino acids. Germline V gene sequence: CDR1 ENHRY, CDR2 SYGVKD. The V gene lost 0 bases and the J gene lost 0 bases, with 8 bases spanning the gap.

Many counts were recorded for this clonotype. V is TRBV18 and J is TRBJ2-4, with 7 bases aligning to TRBD2. This CDR3 comprises 16 residues. Trimming removed 1 base from V and 0 bases from J; junction bases left unmatched: 3. Per the germline V gene, CDR1 is KGHSH and CDR2 is LQKENI. This chain's CDR3 is CASSPRGEGAKNIQYF. CDR3 nucleotide sequence: TGTGCCAGCTCACCACGAGGGGAGGGAGCCAAAAACATTCAGTACTTC.

This clonotype came up many times. The gene calls are TRBV12-3 or TRBV12-4 and TRBJ1-1; 10 bases line up with TRBD1. V dropped 4 bases and J dropped 5; count of bases not matched to a gene: 4. The CDR3 consists of 14 residues. CDR3 coding DNA: TGTGCCAGCAGTTGGGGACAGGGGAGAACTGAAGCTTTCTTT. This encodes CASSWGQGRTEAFF.

With regard to this clonotype: This sequence may be a read error, since a much larger clone differs from it by one base. The chain couples TRBV28 to TRBJ1-2; no firm D call. Per germline, CDR1 MDHEN and CDR2 SYDVKM. The CDR3 totals 12 residues. Trimming cost V 6 bases and J 8 bases, with 13 bases left between them. For the CDR3, the DNA is TGTGCCAGCAGGGGAGAGTACTCAGGCTACACCTTC. Its protein product is CASRGEYSGYTF.

This clonotype occurred many times. The chain is built from TRBV11-2 and TRBJ2-5, with D perhaps matching TRBD2 (7 bases). Germline CDR1 is SGHAT and CDR2 is FQNNGV. The germline V and J ends were trimmed by 1 base and 5 bases, with 11 bases remaining between them. The CDR3 extends over 14 amino acids. The chain's CDR3 is CASSLGRGAETQYF. The DNA of the CDR3 is TGTGCCAGCAGCTTAGGTCGGGGGGCCGAGACCCAGTACTTC.

With regard to this clonotype: The junction departs from the called germline gene at one end, perhaps through a read error. The rearrangement joins TRBV7-2 to TRBJ2-5, with D perhaps TRBD1 (5 bases). This CDR3 is 15 amino acids long. Germline V lookup: CDR1 SGHTA, CDR2 FQGNSA. The CDR3 loop reads CANSLNMGLKESQYF. The CDR3 DNA is TGTGCCAACAGCTTAAATATGGGGCTGAAGGAGTCCCAGTACTTC.

This clonotype was counted ten times or more. This chain links TRBV4-1 with TRBJ2-7; D perhaps matches TRBD2 (5 bases). The germline CDR1 and CDR2 sequences are MGHRA and YSYEKL. The length of the CDR3 is 15 residues. V was trimmed by 0 bases and J by 3 bases, leaving 12 bases between them. CDR3 amino acids: CASSQDDGNYYEQYF. The CDR3 nucleotides read TGCGCCAGCAGCCAAGATGACGGGAACTACTACGAGCAGTACTTC.